This T cell receptor (beta chain) was recovered during a study of blood T cell repertoires in COVID-19. Overall study: The study drew acute and convalescent COVID-19 samples from the United States, Italy and Spain. Sources were T cells, B-cell-depleted T cells, or PBMCs; the material itself was cDNA or gDNA.

Measured with immunoSEQ multiplex PCR; TCRdb has only the in-frame clones, and not every one. The table has around 200,000 clones, around 85% seen once; the top ten hold approximately 18%. The study drew participants aged about 18 to 95 years from some 24 US areas. CDR1 and CDR2 from the germline V gene are MGHRA and YSYEKL. This CDR3 spans 18 amino acids. V lost 4 bases to trimming and J lost 3 bases; unmatched junction nucleotides: 13. The clonotype originates from a man in his forties or fifties who had recovered from COVID-19. This rearrangement joins TRBV4-1 to TRBJ2-7; 12 bases line up with TRBD1. The sequencing input was PBMCs or T cells enriched from blood (not recorded which). The CDR3 loop reads CASSPRWDRGHPYYEQYF. The CDR3 DNA follows: TGCGCCAGCAGCCCTCGCTGGGACAGGGGGCACCCGTACTACGAGCAGTACTTC.